This T cell receptor (beta chain) is drawn from a study of blood T cell repertoires in COVID-19. Participants came from 20 to 25 US areas, aged roughly 18 to 100 years. Clinical history reported by participants formed the basis on which cohorts were assigned. Germline CDR1 is MDHEN and CDR2 is SYDVKM. This CDR3 has 16 residues. Trimming removed 6 bases from V and 5 bases from J; junction bases left unmatched: 14. As handled by the study authors: Using reference gene primer amplification, nucleated cell counts were estimated. This table comes from immunoSEQ multiplex PCR, and its TCRdb copy is limited to in-frame clones, with some not included. V and J calls and clone size are those listed in that table; D and trimming were worked out from the DNA. The data contain fewer than 350,000 clones, approximately 91% of them seen just once; the ten biggest clones take up approximately 2.5%.

The V call is TRBV28, the J call TRBJ1-2; TRBD1 matches 8 bases. This TCR derives from a woman between 40 and 55 years old with acute COVID-19. The sequenced sample was PBMCs or T cells enriched from blood (not recorded which). This CDR3 is CASSSASRGQGYGYTF. The DNA for the CDR3 is TGTGCCAGCAGCAGCGCCTCCAGGGGGCAAGGATATGGCTACACCTTC.